This TCR beta chain appears in the sequencing data of a study of beta chain features in type 1 diabetes. The overall study: Analysis included around 110,000,000 sorted cells drawn from all samples. Findings and limits, study-wide: Significant though moderate, a shortening of TCRB CDR3s appeared in all four CD4+ subsets of Type 1 diabetes patients. The study notes PCR might favor shorter templates equally in patients and controls.

cDNA synthesis used the whole RNA isolate, giving expressed TCRB sequences. Sequenced by immunoSEQ multiplex PCR; TCRdb stores in-frame clones only, minus some. The data contain 150,000 to 200,000 clones, 63% of them seen just once; the ten biggest clones take up about 0.091%. A remark on this clone: Antigen unknown.

Sorting based on CD45RO/CCR7/CD25/CD127/CD95/CD27 separated CD4+ naive, central memory, regulatory and stem cell-like memory cells. CDR1 and CDR2 from the germline V gene are SQVTM and ANQGSEA. This CDR3 has 15 residues. J lost 0 bases, V lost 4 bases, and 5 bases had no gene match. The V and J genes are TRBV29-1 and TRBJ2-7; TRBD2 matches at 11 bases. Sequencing was done on a sample of naive CD4+ T cells from blood. This sequence was found in a man in his thirties or forties with type 1 diabetes. The CDR3 spells CSVVRTSGLSYEQYF. The CDR3 bases are TGCAGCGTTGTACGGACTAGCGGGCTCTCCTACGAGCAGTACTTC.